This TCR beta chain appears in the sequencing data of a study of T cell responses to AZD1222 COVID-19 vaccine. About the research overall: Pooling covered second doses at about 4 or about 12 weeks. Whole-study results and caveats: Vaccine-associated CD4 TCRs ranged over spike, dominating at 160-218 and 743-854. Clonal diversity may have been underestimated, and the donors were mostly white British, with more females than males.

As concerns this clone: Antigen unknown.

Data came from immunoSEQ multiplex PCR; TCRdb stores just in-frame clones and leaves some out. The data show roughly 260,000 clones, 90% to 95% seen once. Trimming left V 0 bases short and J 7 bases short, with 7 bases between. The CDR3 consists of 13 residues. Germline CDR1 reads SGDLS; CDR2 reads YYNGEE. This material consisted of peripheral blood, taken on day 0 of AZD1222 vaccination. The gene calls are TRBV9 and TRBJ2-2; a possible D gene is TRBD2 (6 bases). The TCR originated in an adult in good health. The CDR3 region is CASSVGGIGELFF. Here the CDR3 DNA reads TGTGCCAGCAGCGTAGGCGGGATCGGGGAGCTGTTTTTT.